This paragraph covers one T cell receptor beta chain sequence. The data stem from a study of CD8 T cells in Susac syndrome. RNA amounts of about 0.45 to 1 ug underwent reverse transcription with random hexamers. By means of immunoSEQ multiplex PCR, TCR beta CDR3 spanning 54 Vbeta and 13 Jbeta underwent amplification. From the immunoSEQ multiplex PCR reads, TCRdb called clonotypes with MiXCR, one entry per CDR3 protein. The sample contains about 120,000 distinct CDR3 sequences, 96% of which appear only once. J lost 5 bases, V lost 2 bases, and 12 bases had no gene match. CDR3 length: 16 amino acids. Germline V gene data show CDR1 as SGHNT and CDR2 as YYREEE (reference sequence).

This TCR came from a human donor with Susac syndrome. The chain joins TRBV5-4 to TRBJ2-5, with TRBD2 matching 7 bases. Material for sequencing was CD4+ T cells from PBMCs. The CDR3 sequence: CASSFRAAGERETQYF. CDR3 sequence (DNA): TGTGCCAGCAGCTTTAGGGCGGCGGGAGAACGGGAGACCCAGTACTTC.